One sample yielded the 27 T cell receptor beta chains listed below, sequenced in a study of blood T cell repertoires in COVID-19 (dated by TCRdb to about 2020). The receptor library was made with the immunoSEQ multiplex PCR assay. What TCRdb holds here is the immuneACCESS table cut down to in-frame rearrangements. Part of the clones is not present; checked against another copy, under half of the missing clones reflect an unresolved V gene, and the others are unexplained. The sample includes more than 45,000 clones, with 86% observed a single time. The ten largest clones represent approximately 15% of the sample. Input material: peripheral blood. The receptors shown here come from a man in his 60s with active or convalescent COVID-19.

The rearrangement links TRBV27 to TRBJ1-4, with 7 bases aligning to TRBD1. This CDR3 is 15 amino acids long. Looked up from germline, CDR1 is MNHEY and CDR2 is SMNVEV (reference sequence). Germline trimming cut 6 bases from V and 6 bases from J; bases unmatched to any gene: 10. The CDR3 nucleotides are TGTGCCAGCAGCAACCGACAGGGTGGGGATGAAAAACTGTTTTTT. It encodes CASSNRQGGDEKLFF.

This clone showed up just once. The chain is built from TRBV4-3 and TRBJ1-6, with D perhaps matching TRBD1 (6 bases). Germline V lookup: CDR1 LGHNA, CDR2 YSLEER. The CDR3 has 16 residues. The ends were cut back, 1 base at V and 4 bases at J, with 11 bases in the middle. CDR3 sequence: CASSQVQGQYNSPLHF. CDR3 sequence (DNA): TGCGCCAGCAGCCAAGTGCAAGGACAGTATAATTCACCCCTCCACTTT.

Only one count was recorded for this clone. V gene TRBV10-3 combines with J gene TRBJ2-3; 9 bases line up with TRBD1. CDR1 is ENHRY, CDR2 SYGVKD, per germline. The V segment lost 3 bases and the J segment 3 bases; nucleotides outside the gene matches: 1. The CDR3 has 14 residues. The CDR3 DNA is TGTGCCATCAGTGAACAGGGGGCAACAGATACGCAGTATTTT. Amino acid sequence: CAISEQGATDTQYF.

The rearrangement uses TRBV30 and TRBJ2-3; 14 nucleotides align to TRBD2. This CDR3 region has 17 residues. V was pared by 2 bases and J by 6 bases, with 10 bases of the junction left unmatched. Germline loops: CDR1 GTSNPN, CDR2 SVGIG (reference sequence). The CDR3 DNA reads TGTGCCTGGAGTTCCCTCGGGACTAGCGGGGGCCGGGATACGCAGTATTTT. The encoded protein is CAWSSLGTSGGRDTQYF. Together with reference TRBV30 and TRBJ2-3, the CDR3 gives the full variable domain: SQTIHQWPATLVQPVGSPLSLECTVEGTSNPNLYWYRQAAGRGLQLLFYSVGIGQISSEVPQNLSASRPQDRQFILSSKKLLLSDSGFYLCAWSSLGTSGGRDTQYFGPGTRLTVL.

The gene calls are TRBV30 and TRBJ2-7; D is undetermined. The CDR3 spans 12 residues. Germline lookup yields CDR1 GTSNPN and CDR2 SVGIG (reference sequence). V dropped 0 bases and J dropped 4 bases, with 7 bases sitting between them. In DNA form, the CDR3 reads TGTGCCTGGAGTGTACTCGGGTACGAGCAGTACTTC. Its protein product is CAWSVLGYEQYF.

DNA of the CDR3: TGTGCCAGCAGTCTCACCAAACAGGGGGCTGGTGAAAAACTGTTTTTT. Protein product: CASSLTKQGAGEKLFF. The chain couples TRBV5-4 to TRBJ1-4; 9 positions agree with TRBD1. CDR3 size: 16 residues. Trimming took 5 bases from V and 7 from J; bases not matched to a gene: 12. CDR1 and CDR2 from the germline V gene are SGHNT and YYREEE (reference sequence).

The chain couples TRBV4-2 to TRBJ2-2, with D perhaps TRBD2 (5 bases). Trimming took off 2 bases at V and 8 bases at J, with 9 bases between the two ends. The CDR3 extends over 13 amino acids. Per the germline V gene, CDR1 is LGHNA and CDR2 is YNFKEQ. The CDR3 DNA reads TGTGCCAGCAGCCAACGGGGATCTGGGGAGCTGTTTTTT. Its protein is CASSQRGSGELFF.

The rearrangement joins TRBV3-1 (or the pseudogene TRBV3-2) to TRBJ2-7; D remains unclear. The CDR3 is made up of 15 amino acids. The V gene's germline CDR1 is LGHDT and CDR2 YNNKEL (reference sequence). The germline V and J ends were trimmed by 1 base and 2 bases, with 12 bases remaining between them. CDR3 in amino acids: CASSQVWASPYEQYF. CDR3 nucleotides: TGTGCCAGCAGCCAAGTTTGGGCCAGCCCCTACGAGCAGTACTTC.

The CDR3 loop is CASSYSGSPSEAFF. The CDR3 bases are TGTGCCAGCAGTTACTCGGGCAGCCCCTCTGAAGCTTTCTTT. J is TRBJ1-1 and V is TRBV6-2 or TRBV6-3; D uncertain. CDR1 and CDR2 (germline): MNHEY, SVGEGT. CDR3 length: 14 residues. V was cut by 0 bases and J by 6 bases, with 11 bases left in between.

The genes are TRBV28 and TRBJ1-1, with D uncertain. Per the germline V gene, CDR1 is MDHEN and CDR2 is SYDVKM. Trimming left V 5 bases short and J 3 bases short, with 19 bases between. This CDR3 spans 16 amino acids. As DNA, the CDR3 is TGTGCCAGCAGTCCCTCTCGGGAGGGAATGGACACTGAAGCTTTCTTT. This translates into CASSPSREGMDTEAFF.

This clone was counted a single time. The chain uses TRBV11-2 and TRBJ2-5; D is perhaps TRBD2 (6 bases). The V end was cut by 5 bases, the J end by 2 bases, with 12 bases between. Germline V gives CDR1 SGHAT, CDR2 FQNNGV. This CDR3 comprises 14 residues. CDR3 region: CASSPRAGQETQYF. In DNA, the CDR3 is TGTGCCAGCAGCCCGAGGGCGGGGCAAGAGACCCAGTACTTC.

The sample holds one count of this clone. CDR3 sequence: CASSETGQSYNEQFF. CDR3 nucleotides: TGTGCCAGCAGCGAGACGGGACAGTCCTACAATGAGCAGTTCTTC. The chain employs TRBV7-6 and TRBJ2-1, with 7 bases matching TRBD1. The ends lost 5 bases at V and 1 base at J; junction bases unmatched: 5. Germline V gene sequence: CDR1 SGHVS, CDR2 FNYEAQ. The CDR3 is made up of 15 amino acids.

DNA for the CDR3: TGTGCCAGTTCGACAGGGGCGGAAGAGACCCAGTACTTC. Its translation is CASSTGAEETQYF. This chain uses TRBV19 with TRBJ2-5; 8 nucleotides agree with TRBD1. CDR3 length: 13 residues. J lost 3 bases, V lost 8 bases, and 5 bases had no gene match. Per the germline V gene, CDR1 is LNHDA and CDR2 is SQIVND (reference sequence).

The DNA for the CDR3 is TGCGCCAGCAGCCGGACAGGGGACACTGAAGCTTTCTTT. Its translation is CASSRTGDTEAFF. The rearrangement links TRBV5-1 to TRBJ1-1, with 9 bases identical to TRBD1. The ends lost 4 bases at V and 3 bases at J; junction bases unmatched: 1. The CDR3 consists of 13 residues. Germline CDR1 and CDR2: SGHRS and YFSETQ.

The chain is built from TRBV21-1 and TRBJ2-3; no check of the table's D call, TRBD2, against the DNA was made. TRBV21-1 is a known pseudogene. The CDR3 is 15 amino acids. As DNA, the CDR3 is TGTGCCAGCAGCAACCGGGACGGGGAGGCAGATACGCAGTATTTT. As protein: CASSNRDGEADTQYF.

The V gene is TRBV5-1, the J gene TRBJ2-1; 9 bases line up with TRBD1. V gave up 1 base and J gave up 6 bases; unmatched junction bases: 2. The CDR3 sequence is 14 residues long. CDR1 is SGHRS, CDR2 YFSETQ, per germline. For the CDR3, the DNA is TGCGCCAGCAGCTTGCAGACAGGGGGCAATGAGCAGTTCTTC. Protein sequence: CASSLQTGGNEQFF.

The chain links TRBV5-1 to TRBJ2-2; tentatively, D is TRBD1 (6 bases). Between the trimmed V and J ends, which lost 2 bases and 4 bases, there was a span of 15 bases. The CDR3 totals 16 residues. The germline gives CDR1 SGHRS, CDR2 YFSETQ. Here the CDR3 DNA reads TGCGCCAGCAGCTTTTTCGCAGGGGCGTCCACCGGGGAGCTGTTTTTT. Translation gives CASSFFAGASTGELFF.

V and J are TRBV7-8 and TRBJ1-2, with D perhaps matching TRBD1 (6 bases). Germline values: CDR1 SGHVS, CDR2 FQNEAQ. CDR3 length: 17 residues. Trimming took 1 base from V and 6 from J, leaving 21 bases between them. CDR3: CASSLVSGTNKANGYTF. The CDR3 DNA sequence: TGTGCCAGCAGCTTAGTCTCCGGGACAAACAAAGCGAATGGCTACACCTTC.

The chain employs TRBV9 and TRBJ2-2; TRBD1 aligns across 9 bases. V shed 3 bases, J shed 4 bases, and the junction held 10 bases outside the gene matches. The CDR3 is 17 amino acids. Germline CDR1 reads SGDLS; CDR2 reads YYNGEE. CDR3 loop: CASSAQSGQGATGELFF. The CDR3 nucleotides are TGTGCCAGCAGCGCCCAATCGGGACAGGGTGCCACCGGGGAGCTGTTTTTT.

The rearrangement joins TRBV7-9 to TRBJ1-1, with D unresolved. The CDR3 spans 15 residues. Trimming removed 2 bases from V and 2 bases from J, with 12 bases in between. Germline V gene data show CDR1 as SEHNR and CDR2 as FQNEAQ (reference sequence). The CDR3, as DNA: TGTGCCAGCAGCTTACACGGGAATGCTAACACTGAAGCTTTCTTT. Its translation: CASSLHGNANTEAFF. The variable domain in full, with the rest retrieved from reference TRBV7-9 and TRBJ1-1, is DTGVSQNPRHKITKRGQNVTFRCDPISEHNRLYWYRQTLGQGPEFLTYFQNEAQLEKSRLLSDRFSAERPKGSFSTLEIQRTEQGDSAMYLCASSLHGNANTEAFFGQGTRLTVV.

The chain has TRBV19 and TRBJ1-5; possible D gene TRBD1, 5 bases. Trimming removed 5 bases from V and 7 bases from J, with 12 bases in between. CDR1 and CDR2 (germline): LNHDA, SQIVND (reference sequence). CDR3 length: 13 residues. CDR3 loop: CASSWGGGQPQHF. The CDR3, as DNA: TGTGCCAGTAGTTGGGGGGGTGGGCAGCCCCAGCATTTT.

This sequence joins TRBV19 and TRBJ2-2, with 8 nucleotides matching TRBD2. Germline CDR1 and CDR2: LNHDA and SQIVND (reference sequence). This CDR3 region has 16 residues. V was pared by 4 bases and J by 0 bases, with 4 bases of the junction left unmatched. CDR3: CASSSGGSANTGELFF. CDR3 nucleotide sequence: TGTGCCAGTAGTAGCGGGGGGTCCGCGAACACCGGGGAGCTGTTTTTT.

J is TRBJ1-1 and V is TRBV11-2; 7 bases map to TRBD1. V gave up 0 bases and J gave up 10 bases; unmatched junction bases: 5. The germline V gene has CDR1 SGHAT and CDR2 FQNNGV. The CDR3 is 13 residues long. The DNA for the CDR3 is TGTGCCAGCAGCTTAGATTTCAGGGGGGTAGCTTTCTTT. Translation gives CASSLDFRGVAFF.

This chain connects TRBV28 to TRBJ1-1, with D perhaps matching TRBD1 (5 bases). The germline V gene has CDR1 MDHEN and CDR2 SYDVKM. This CDR3 is 14 amino acids long. V was trimmed by 9 bases and J by 4 bases, leaving 18 bases between them. The CDR3 DNA is TGTGCCAGTTGGCGGGGCGGGGCGTCCACTGAAGCTTTCTTT. Protein: CASWRGGASTEAFF.

The gene calls are TRBV10-2 and TRBJ2-3; TRBD1 agrees at 9 bases. This CDR3 has 15 residues. The V gene's germline CDR1 is WSHSY and CDR2 SAAADI. V lost 0 bases and J lost 6; bases outside the gene matches: 4. CDR3 in DNA: TGCGCCAGCAGTGAGTCGGGACAGGGTGGGGATACGCAGTATTTT. As protein: CASSESGQGGDTQYF.

This clone was seen only once. The chain carries TRBV2 and TRBJ1-2, with D tentatively TRBD1 (6 bases). Germline V gene data show CDR1 as SNHLY and CDR2 as FYNNEI. Trimming removed 6 bases at V and 8 bases at J, with 16 bases between. The CDR3 has 13 residues. The CDR3, as DNA: TGTGCCAGCAGCACGGTACAGGGTCAAGGCTACACCTTC. Protein: CASSTVQGQGYTF. Variable domain in full (rest from reference TRBV2 and TRBJ1-2): EPEVTQTPSHQVTQMGQEVILRCVPISNHLYFYWYRQILGQKVEFLVSFYNNEISEKSEIFDDQFSVERPDGSNFTLKIRSTKLEDSAMYFCASSTVQGQGYTFGSGTRLTVV.

Here the CDR3 DNA reads TGTGCCAGCTCACCTAGGCTAGCGGGTGACTCAAATACGCAGTATTTT. Translated, it gives CASSPRLAGDSNTQYF. V usage is TRBV18 and J usage is TRBJ2-3; TRBD2 matches 8 bases. CDR3 length: 16 residues. Trimming removed 3 bases from V and 7 bases from J; junction bases left unmatched: 12. Germline V gives CDR1 KGHSH, CDR2 LQKENI.